These 30 T cell receptor beta chains were sequenced from one sample in a study of neoadjuvant anti-PD-1 for oral cavity cancer. TCRdb's copy holds only in-frame clones and misses some; the assay was immunoSEQ multiplex PCR. The profile shows 12,000 to 15,000 clones, around 70% of them singletons. Sample: PBMCs, taken before nivolumab (anti-PD-1) treatment. These TCRs come from a person aged 40 to 85 with oral cavity squamous cell carcinoma.

V and J are TRBV2 and TRBJ2-1; the match to TRBD2 covers 9 bases. V lost 6 bases and J lost 4; bases outside the gene matches: 16. The CDR3 totals 18 residues. Germline CDR1 and CDR2: SNHLY and FYNNEI. The CDR3 DNA is TGTGCCAGCAGGTCTCCGGGACTAGCCACCGATATATACAATGAGCAGTTCTTC. Translating gives CASRSPGLATDIYNEQFF.

The J gene is TRBJ1-2, the V gene TRBV6-1; D uncertain. CDR3 length: 11 amino acids. Germline CDR1 and CDR2: MNHNS and SASEGT. V lost 6 bases and J 5 bases, leaving 7 bases between the germline ends. In DNA form, the CDR3 reads TGTGCCAGCAGAAACTTGTATGGCTACACCTTC. This sequence encodes CASRNLYGYTF.

V and J are TRBV19 and TRBJ2-3, with 8 bases that match TRBD2. V gave up 7 bases and J gave up 0 bases; unmatched junction bases: 12. The germline CDR1 and CDR2 sequences are LNHDA and SQIVND (reference sequence). The CDR3 sequence is 17 residues long. The CDR3: CASTRRRAGGSTDTQYF. CDR3 DNA sequence: TGTGCCAGTACCCGGAGGCGGGCGGGGGGCAGCACAGATACGCAGTATTTT. The full variable domain, completed using reference TRBV19 and TRBJ2-3, is DGGITQSPKYLFRKEGQNVTLSCEQNLNHDAMYWYRQDPGQGLRLIYYSQIVNDFQKGDIAEGYSVSREKKESFPLTVTSAQKNPTAFYLCASTRRRAGGSTDTQYFGPGTRLTVL.

This clone was detected once. The chain uses TRBV11-2 and TRBJ1-1; 8 positions agree with TRBD1. CDR3 length: 13 residues. Germline V gene sequence: CDR1 SGHAT, CDR2 FQNNGV. Germline trimming cut 5 bases from V and 5 bases from J; bases unmatched to any gene: 4. The CDR3 sequence is CASSRDRGTEAFF. The DNA of the CDR3 is TGTGCCAGCAGCCGCGACAGGGGAACTGAAGCTTTCTTT.

The chain carries TRBV27 and TRBJ2-3; 8 nucleotides match TRBD2. The CDR3 is 15 amino acids. J gave up 5 bases and V 5 bases, and 9 bases lay outside the gene matches. CDR1 and CDR2 (germline): MNHEY, SMNVEV (reference sequence). CDR3 sequence: CASSLTPGLGDTQYF. In nucleotides, the CDR3 is TGTGCCAGCAGTCTCACTCCGGGACTAGGAGATACGCAGTATTTT.

The chain employs TRBV5-5 and TRBJ1-6; 7 nucleotides align to TRBD1. There are 14 residues in the CDR3. J lost 8 bases, V lost 4 bases, and 6 bases had no gene match. CDR1 and CDR2 from the germline V gene are SGHKS and YYEKEE (reference sequence). The CDR3 DNA is TGTGCCAGCAGCCACACGACAGGGCATTCACCCCTCCACTTT. This gives the protein CASSHTTGHSPLHF. Full variable domain (outside the CDR3, taken from reference TRBV5-5 and TRBJ1-6): DAGVTQSPTHLIKTRGQQVTLRCSPISGHKSVSWYQQVLGQGPQFIFQYYEKEERGRGNFPDRFSARQFPNYSSELNVNALLLGDSALYLCASSHTTGHSPLHFGNGTRLTVT.

V is TRBV6-1 and J is TRBJ1-6; 8 nucleotides align to TRBD1. Germline V CDR1 and CDR2: MNHNS, SASEGT. Trimming at V came to 7 bases and at J to 10 bases, leaving 12 bases not matched to a gene. The CDR3 loop spans 15 amino acids. Here the CDR3 reads CASTLTGEGGSPLHF. DNA for the CDR3: TGTGCCAGCACCCTGACAGGGGAGGGTGGGTCACCCCTCCACTTT.

The J gene is TRBJ2-1, the V gene TRBV7-3; D might be TRBD2 (6 bases). V was trimmed by 2 bases and J by 0 bases, leaving 11 bases between them. This CDR3 spans 16 amino acids. The germline V gene has CDR1 SGHTA and CDR2 FQGTGA. The CDR3 DNA reads TGTGCCAGCAGCTTAGGCGGCGGGATCTCCTACAATGAGCAGTTCTTC. Translating it yields CASSLGGGISYNEQFF.

The chain joins TRBV5-6 to TRBJ1-2; a weak D match, TRBD1 (6 bases). The CDR3 is 15 residues long. V dropped 5 bases and J dropped 0 bases, with 14 bases sitting between them. Germline CDR1 is SGHDT and CDR2 is YYEEEE. The CDR3 bases are TGTGCCAGCAGAATAGAGGGGGTAGCTAACTATGGCTACACCTTC. This sequence encodes CASRIEGVANYGYTF.

The chain is built from TRBV30 and TRBJ1-6; D is ambiguous. The germline V gene encodes CDR1 GTSNPN and CDR2 SVGIG (reference sequence). The CDR3 length is 11 residues. V was pared by 8 bases and J by 13 bases, with 15 bases between. The CDR3 nucleotides are TGTGCCCCGTCTCGTAGAACGCCCCTCCACTTT. Translation: CAPSRRTPLHF.

This clone was counted only a few times. The gene calls are TRBV2 and TRBJ1-6; TRBD1 is a possible D gene (5 bases). The ends were cut back, 2 bases at V and 10 bases at J, with 18 bases in the middle. The CDR3 spans 16 residues. In germline, CDR1 is SNHLY, CDR2 FYNNEI. The CDR3 protein is CASSEPRGLGESPLHF. DNA of the CDR3: TGTGCCAGCAGTGAACCACGGGGCCTGGGGGAATCACCCCTCCACTTT.

This clone was detected only a few times. This sequence joins TRBV6-1 and TRBJ1-4; no clear D. V was cut by 1 base and J by 7 bases, with 7 bases left in between. Per germline, CDR1 MNHNS and CDR2 SASEGT. The CDR3 length is 13 residues. CDR3 in DNA: TGTGCCAGCAGTGAAGTACAGCCTGAAAAACTGTTTTTT. Protein: CASSEVQPEKLFF.

The chain combines TRBV6-5 with TRBJ2-5; D call uncertain. V was shortened by 4 bases and J by 2 bases, with 14 bases between the two germline ends. Germline V gives CDR1 MNHEY, CDR2 SVGAGI. The CDR3 length is 15 residues. In nucleotides, the CDR3 is TGTGCCAGCAGTTTATTTTCTGGGGTACAAGAGACCCAGTACTTC. Amino acids: CASSLFSGVQETQYF.

The chain couples TRBV9 to TRBJ2-1; 10 bases map to TRBD1. The CDR3 loop spans 15 amino acids. The V segment lost 3 bases and the J segment 6 bases; nucleotides outside the gene matches: 6. Germline V gene sequence: CDR1 SGDLS, CDR2 YYNGEE. This chain's CDR3 is CASSALDRGINEQFF. CDR3 DNA sequence: TGTGCCAGCAGCGCCCTGGACAGGGGGATCAATGAGCAGTTCTTC.

V gene TRBV5-1 combines with J gene TRBJ2-3; perhaps TRBD1 as D (6 bases). The CDR3 totals 15 residues. V gave up 4 bases and J gave up 2 bases, with 14 bases separating them. Germline CDR1 is SGHRS and CDR2 is YFSETQ. DNA of the CDR3: TGCGCCAGCAGCCCCCGGGACACCTTCACAGATACGCAGTATTTT. The encoded protein is CASSPRDTFTDTQYF. Variable domain in full (rest from reference TRBV5-1 and TRBJ2-3): KAGVTQTPRYLIKTRGQQVTLSCSPISGHRSVSWYQQTPGQGLQFLFEYFSETQRNKGNFPGRFSGRQFSNSRSEMNVSTLELGDSALYLCASSPRDTFTDTQYFGPGTRLTVL.

V is TRBV6-5 and J is TRBJ1-1; D perhaps matches TRBD1 (5 bases). This CDR3 comprises 14 residues. V dropped 6 bases and J dropped 6 bases, with 17 bases sitting between them. The germline gives CDR1 MNHEY, CDR2 SVGAGI. The CDR3 loop reads CASSPIPRAPEAFF. CDR3 coding DNA: TGTGCCAGCAGCCCCATCCCCAGGGCCCCTGAAGCTTTCTTT.

This clone was seen only a few times. V gene TRBV19 combines with J gene TRBJ2-5; D is ambiguous. Germline CDR1 LNHDA, CDR2 SQIVND (reference sequence). The CDR3 totals 13 residues. The V and J ends lost 6 bases and 1 base respectively, with 9 bases between them. The DNA of the CDR3 is TGTGCCAGTAGAAATGACGGCCAAGAGACCCAGTACTTC. Its protein product is CASRNDGQETQYF.

The chain recombines TRBV19 with TRBJ1-2; D might be TRBD1 (6 bases). The CDR3 consists of 13 residues. V lost 6 bases to trimming and J lost 6 bases, with 14 bases between them. Germline lookup yields CDR1 LNHDA and CDR2 SQIVND (reference sequence). DNA for the CDR3: TGTGCCAGTAGAGGGACACAGGGCCATGGCTACACCTTC. Its translation: CASRGTQGHGYTF.

J is TRBJ2-6 and V is TRBV13; the D gene is possibly TRBD1 (5 bases). CDR3 length equals 16 residues. From germline, CDR1 is PRHDT and CDR2 FYEKMQ (reference sequence). Trimming stripped 7 bases from V and 1 base from J, with 14 bases between. CDR3 DNA: TGTGCCAGCACCAACCGGAGACAGTCTGGGGCCAACGTCCTGACTTTC. Translated, it gives CASTNRRQSGANVLTF.

This clone was seen a handful of times. The chain's CDR3 is CASSGVSEQFF. DNA for the CDR3: TGTGCCAGCAGTGGTGTAAGTGAGCAGTTCTTC. V usage is TRBV2 and J usage is TRBJ2-1; no firm D call. V dropped 4 bases and J dropped 9 bases, with 7 bases sitting between them. This CDR3 has 11 residues. Germline CDR1 SNHLY, CDR2 FYNNEI. Filled out from reference TRBV2 and TRBJ2-1, the complete variable domain reads EPEVTQTPSHQVTQMGQEVILRCVPISNHLYFYWYRQILGQKVEFLVSFYNNEISEKSEIFDDQFSVERPDGSNFTLKIRSTKLEDSAMYFCASSGVSEQFFGPGTRLTVL.

The V gene is TRBV6-5, the J gene TRBJ1-2; D gene unclear. V was shortened by 8 bases and J by 8 bases, with 18 bases between the two germline ends. This CDR3 has 13 residues. Germline CDR1 and CDR2: MNHEY and SVGAGI. The DNA of the CDR3 is TGTGCCAGCCGAACGCCCGAGACCTCCGGCTACACCTTC. Translating it yields CASRTPETSGYTF.

This clone was counted a single time. The chain joins TRBV9 to TRBJ2-1; TRBD1 or TRBD2 may be the D gene (5 bases each). V lost 4 bases and J lost 8, with 19 bases in between. The CDR3 extends over 15 amino acids. CDR1 is SGDLS, CDR2 YYNGEE, per germline. The CDR3 sequence is CASSPPGAPRHEQFF. CDR3 nucleotides: TGTGCCAGCAGCCCCCCCGGGGCCCCCCGCCATGAGCAGTTCTTC. The whole variable domain, filled in from reference TRBV9 and TRBJ2-1, reads DSGVTQTPKHLITATGQRVTLRCSPRSGDLSVYWYQQSLDQGLQFLIQYYNGEERAKGNILERFSAQQFPDLHSELNLSSLELGDSALYFCASSPPGAPRHEQFFGPGTRLTVL.

V gene TRBV20-1 combines with J gene TRBJ2-5, with unresolved D. Germline loops: CDR1 DFQATT, CDR2 SNEGSKA (reference sequence). CDR3 length equals 11 residues. Trimming took off 6 bases at V and 2 bases at J, with 7 bases between the two ends. The CDR3 here is CSAQPQETQYF. CDR3 nucleotides: TGCAGTGCCCAACCACAAGAGACCCAGTACTTC.

The chain links TRBV6-5 to TRBJ1-1; tentatively, D is TRBD1 (6 bases). The V gene's germline CDR1 is MNHEY and CDR2 SVGAGI. The CDR3 totals 14 residues. Trimming left V 2 bases short and J 6 bases short, with 13 bases between. The CDR3 loop is CASSYPGARAEAFF. The CDR3 DNA is TGTGCCAGCAGTTACCCGGGGGCGCGGGCTGAAGCTTTCTTT.

The J gene is TRBJ1-1, the V gene TRBV7-2; 10 nucleotides line up with TRBD1. Germline-derived CDR1 and CDR2 are SGHTA and FQGNSA. This CDR3 is 13 amino acids long. The J segment lost 5 bases and the V segment lost 5 bases, leaving 2 bases of the junction unmatched. The CDR3 is CASSGTGVTEAFF. The CDR3 nucleotides are TGTGCCAGCAGCGGGACAGGGGTAACTGAAGCTTTCTTT.

The chain combines TRBV13 with TRBJ2-1, with 11 nucleotides matching TRBD2. Trimming at V came to 6 bases and at J to 8 bases, leaving 12 bases not matched to a gene. CDR3 length: 16 amino acids. From germline, CDR1 is PRHDT and CDR2 FYEKMQ (reference sequence). The CDR3 DNA follows: TGTGCCAGCAGTACTTTCTTAGCGGGGGGGCCCGATGAGCAGTTCTTC. This codes for CASSTFLAGGPDEQFF.

The V gene is TRBV19, the J gene TRBJ1-1; maybe TRBD1 (5 bases). Germline values: CDR1 LNHDA, CDR2 SQIVND (reference sequence). The CDR3 is 16 amino acids. Trimming took 5 bases from V and 4 from J, leaving 20 bases between them. CDR3 loop: CASSAPGDSAGTEAFF. In DNA, the CDR3 is TGTGCCAGTAGTGCCCCGGGAGACAGCGCGGGCACTGAAGCTTTCTTT.

The genes are TRBV2 and TRBJ2-5; unclear D gene. In germline, CDR1 is SNHLY, CDR2 FYNNEI. Trimming left V 8 bases short and J 1 base short, with 8 bases between. This CDR3 is built from 12 residues. As DNA, the CDR3 is TGTGCCAGCCAACGGTTCCAAGAGACCCAGTACTTC. Translation gives CASQRFQETQYF.

This rearrangement joins TRBV7-6 to TRBJ2-3, with D unresolved. Germline loops: CDR1 SGHVS, CDR2 FNYEAQ. This CDR3 region has 18 residues. Between the trimmed V and J ends, which lost 4 bases and 0 bases, there was a span of 20 bases. The CDR3 DNA sequence: TGTGCCAGCAGCTCCCCCCAGGCGATCCAAACTAGCACAGATACGCAGTATTTT. As protein: CASSSPQAIQTSTDTQYF.

The count of this clone is one. The gene calls are TRBV29-1 and TRBJ2-5; TRBD1 agrees at 11 bases. Germline V lookup: CDR1 SQVTM, CDR2 ANQGSEA. The CDR3 extends over 13 amino acids. The V segment lost 6 bases and the J segment 7 bases; nucleotides outside the gene matches: 7. The CDR3 region is CSVAGTGGGTQYF. The DNA for the CDR3 is TGCAGCGTAGCCGGGACAGGGGGGGGGACCCAGTACTTC.